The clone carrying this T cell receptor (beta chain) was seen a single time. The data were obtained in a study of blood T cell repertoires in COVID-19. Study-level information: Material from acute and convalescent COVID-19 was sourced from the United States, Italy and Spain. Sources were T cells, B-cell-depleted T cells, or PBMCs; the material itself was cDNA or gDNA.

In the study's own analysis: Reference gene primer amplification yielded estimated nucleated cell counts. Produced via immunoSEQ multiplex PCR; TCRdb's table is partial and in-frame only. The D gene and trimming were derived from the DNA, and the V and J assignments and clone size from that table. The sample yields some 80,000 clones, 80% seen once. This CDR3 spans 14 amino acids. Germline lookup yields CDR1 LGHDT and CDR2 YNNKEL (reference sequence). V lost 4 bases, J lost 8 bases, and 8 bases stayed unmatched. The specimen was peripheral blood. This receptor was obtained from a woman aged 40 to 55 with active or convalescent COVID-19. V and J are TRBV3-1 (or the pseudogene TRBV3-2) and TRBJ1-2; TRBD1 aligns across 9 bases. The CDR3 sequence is CASSRGGQGGGYTF. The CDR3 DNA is TGTGCCAGCAGCCGGGGGGGACAGGGTGGCGGCTACACCTTC.